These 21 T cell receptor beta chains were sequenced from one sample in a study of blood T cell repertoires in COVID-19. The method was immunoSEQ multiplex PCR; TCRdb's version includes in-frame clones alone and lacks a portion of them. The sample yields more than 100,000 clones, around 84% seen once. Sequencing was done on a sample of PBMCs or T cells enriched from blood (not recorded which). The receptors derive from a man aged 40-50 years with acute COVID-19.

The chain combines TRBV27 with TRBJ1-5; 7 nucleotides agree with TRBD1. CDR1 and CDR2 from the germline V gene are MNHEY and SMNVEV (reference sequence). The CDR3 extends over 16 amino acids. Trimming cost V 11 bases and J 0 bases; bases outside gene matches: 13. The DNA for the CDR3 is TGTGCCGGGAGGCAGGGGGTCTTTTATAGCAATCAGCCCCAGCATTTT. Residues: CAGRQGVFYSNQPQHF.

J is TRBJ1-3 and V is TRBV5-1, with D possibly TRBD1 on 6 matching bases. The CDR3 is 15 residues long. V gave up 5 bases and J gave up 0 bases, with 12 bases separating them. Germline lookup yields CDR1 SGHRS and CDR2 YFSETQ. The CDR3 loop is CASRDDRNSGNTIYF. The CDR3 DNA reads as TGCGCCAGCAGGGATGACAGGAACTCTGGAAACACCATATATTTT.

CDR3 protein: CASSLGGTNSYNEQFF. The CDR3 nucleotides read TGTGCCAGCAGCTTAGGCGGGACCAACTCCTACAATGAGCAGTTCTTC. This rearrangement joins TRBV11-3 to TRBJ2-1; D possibly corresponds to TRBD2 (6 bases). V was shortened by 1 base and J by 0 bases, with 10 bases between the two germline ends. The CDR3 has 16 residues. Germline CDR1 reads SGHNT; CDR2 reads YENEEA.

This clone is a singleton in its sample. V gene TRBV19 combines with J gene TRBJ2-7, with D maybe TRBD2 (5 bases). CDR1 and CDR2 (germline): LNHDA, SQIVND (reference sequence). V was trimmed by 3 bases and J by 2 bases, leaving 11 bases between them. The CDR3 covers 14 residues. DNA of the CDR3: TGTGCCAGTAGTATCGAAGGAGGCCCCTACGAGCAGTACTTC. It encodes CASSIEGGPYEQYF. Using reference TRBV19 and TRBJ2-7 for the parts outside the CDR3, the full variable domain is DGGITQSPKYLFRKEGQNVTLSCEQNLNHDAMYWYRQDPGQGLRLIYYSQIVNDFQKGDIAEGYSVSREKKESFPLTVTSAQKNPTAFYLCASSIEGGPYEQYFGPGTRLTVT.

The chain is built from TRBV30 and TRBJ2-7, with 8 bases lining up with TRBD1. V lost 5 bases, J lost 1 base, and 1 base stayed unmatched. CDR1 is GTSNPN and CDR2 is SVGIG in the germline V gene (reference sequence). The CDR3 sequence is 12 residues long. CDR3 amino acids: CAWDRGSYEQYF. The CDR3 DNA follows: TGTGCCTGGGACAGGGGATCCTACGAGCAGTACTTC.

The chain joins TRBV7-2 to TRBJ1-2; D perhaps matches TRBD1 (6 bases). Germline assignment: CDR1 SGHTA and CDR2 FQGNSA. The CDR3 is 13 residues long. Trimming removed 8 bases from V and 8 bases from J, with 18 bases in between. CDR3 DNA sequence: TGTGCCAGCCGCAGGGGTGGAAGTGAGGGCTACACCTTC. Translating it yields CASRRGGSEGYTF.

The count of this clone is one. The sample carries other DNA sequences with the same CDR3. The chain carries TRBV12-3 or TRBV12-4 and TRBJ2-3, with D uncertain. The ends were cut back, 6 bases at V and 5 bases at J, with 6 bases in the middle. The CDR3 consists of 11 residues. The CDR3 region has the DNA TGTGCCAGCAGCTTCTTAGATACGCAGTATTTT. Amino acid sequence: CASSFLDTQYF.

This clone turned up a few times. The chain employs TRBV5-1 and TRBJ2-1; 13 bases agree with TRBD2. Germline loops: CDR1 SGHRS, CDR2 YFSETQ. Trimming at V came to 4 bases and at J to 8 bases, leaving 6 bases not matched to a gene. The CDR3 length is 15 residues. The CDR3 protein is CASSRRTSGSDEQFF. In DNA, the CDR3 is TGCGCCAGCAGCAGAAGGACTAGCGGGAGCGATGAGCAGTTCTTC. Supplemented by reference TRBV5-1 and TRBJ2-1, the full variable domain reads KAGVTQTPRYLIKTRGQQVTLSCSPISGHRSVSWYQQTPGQGLQFLFEYFSETQRNKGNFPGRFSGRQFSNSRSEMNVSTLELGDSALYLCASSRRTSGSDEQFFGPGTRLTVL.

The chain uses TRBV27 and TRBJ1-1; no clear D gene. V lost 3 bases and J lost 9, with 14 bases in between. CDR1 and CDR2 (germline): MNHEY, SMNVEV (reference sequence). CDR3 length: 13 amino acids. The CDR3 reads CASSLTESSKAFF. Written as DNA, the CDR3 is TGTGCCAGCAGTTTGACGGAGTCTAGTAAAGCTTTCTTT.

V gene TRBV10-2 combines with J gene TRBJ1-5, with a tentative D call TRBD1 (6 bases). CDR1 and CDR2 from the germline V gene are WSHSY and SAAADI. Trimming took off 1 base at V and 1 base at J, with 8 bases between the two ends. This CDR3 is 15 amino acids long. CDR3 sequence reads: CASSEYQGSNQPQHF. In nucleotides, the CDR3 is TGCGCCAGCAGTGAGTACCAGGGGAGCAATCAGCCCCAGCATTTT.

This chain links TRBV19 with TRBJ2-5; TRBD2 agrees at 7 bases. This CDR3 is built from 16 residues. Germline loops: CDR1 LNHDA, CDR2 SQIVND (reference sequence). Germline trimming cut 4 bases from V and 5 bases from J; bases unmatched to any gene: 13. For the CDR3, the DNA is TGTGCCAGTAGTACCTCCCTAGCGGAGTATCGGGAGACCCAGTACTTC. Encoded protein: CASSTSLAEYRETQYF. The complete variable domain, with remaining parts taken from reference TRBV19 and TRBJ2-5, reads DGGITQSPKYLFRKEGQNVTLSCEQNLNHDAMYWYRQDPGQGLRLIYYSQIVNDFQKGDIAEGYSVSREKKESFPLTVTSAQKNPTAFYLCASSTSLAEYRETQYFGPGTRLLVL.

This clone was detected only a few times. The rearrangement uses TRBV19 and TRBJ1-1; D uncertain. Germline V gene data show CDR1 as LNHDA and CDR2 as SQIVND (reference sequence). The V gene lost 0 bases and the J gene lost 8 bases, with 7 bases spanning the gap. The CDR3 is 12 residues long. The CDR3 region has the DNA TGTGCCAGTAGTATAGAGAAGAGGGAAGCTTTCTTT. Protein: CASSIEKREAFF.

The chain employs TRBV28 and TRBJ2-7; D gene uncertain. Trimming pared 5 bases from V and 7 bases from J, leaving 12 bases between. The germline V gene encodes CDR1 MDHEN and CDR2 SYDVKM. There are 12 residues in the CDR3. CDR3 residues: CASSLLGWEQYF. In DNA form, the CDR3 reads TGTGCCAGCAGTCTGCTCGGGTGGGAGCAGTACTTC.

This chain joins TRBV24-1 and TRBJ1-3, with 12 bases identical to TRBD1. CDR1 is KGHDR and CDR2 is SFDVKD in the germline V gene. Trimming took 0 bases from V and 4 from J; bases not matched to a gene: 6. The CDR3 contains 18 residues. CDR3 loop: CATSDLSGTGGAGNTIYF. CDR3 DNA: TGTGCCACCAGTGATTTGTCCGGGACAGGGGGCGCCGGAAACACCATATATTTT.

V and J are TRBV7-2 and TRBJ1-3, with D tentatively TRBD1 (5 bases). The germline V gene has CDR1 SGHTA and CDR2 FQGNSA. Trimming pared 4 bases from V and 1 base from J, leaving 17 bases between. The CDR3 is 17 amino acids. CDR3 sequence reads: CASSSNPKGHSGNTIYF. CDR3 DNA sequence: TGTGCCAGCAGCTCCAACCCTAAGGGGCATTCTGGAAACACCATATATTTT. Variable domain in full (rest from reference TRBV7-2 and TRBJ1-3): GAGVSQSPSNKVTEKGKDVELRCDPISGHTALYWYRQSLGQGLEFLIYFQGNSAPDKSGLPSDRFSAERTGGSVSTLTIQRTQQEDSAVYLCASSSNPKGHSGNTIYFGEGSWLTVV.

The CDR3 loop is CASSEVTGQETQYF. DNA of the CDR3: TGCGCCAGCAGTGAGGTGACAGGTCAAGAGACCCAGTACTTC. The chain recombines TRBV10-2 with TRBJ2-5; possible D gene TRBD1, 6 bases. This CDR3 is 14 amino acids long. V was cut by 2 bases and J by 2 bases, with 9 bases left in between. The germline gives CDR1 WSHSY, CDR2 SAAADI.

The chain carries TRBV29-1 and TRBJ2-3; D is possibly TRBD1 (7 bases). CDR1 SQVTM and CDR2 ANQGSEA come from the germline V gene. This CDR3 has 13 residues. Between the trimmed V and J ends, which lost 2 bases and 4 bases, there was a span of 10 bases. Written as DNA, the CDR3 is TGCAGCGTTGAACCCAGGGGGGCAGATACGCAGTATTTT. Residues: CSVEPRGADTQYF.

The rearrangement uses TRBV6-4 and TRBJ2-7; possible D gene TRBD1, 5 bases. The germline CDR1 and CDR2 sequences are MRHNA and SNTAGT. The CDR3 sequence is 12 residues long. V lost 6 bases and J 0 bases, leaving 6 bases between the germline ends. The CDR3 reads CASRGPSYEQYF. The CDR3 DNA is TGTGCCAGCAGGGGGCCCTCCTACGAGCAGTACTTC.

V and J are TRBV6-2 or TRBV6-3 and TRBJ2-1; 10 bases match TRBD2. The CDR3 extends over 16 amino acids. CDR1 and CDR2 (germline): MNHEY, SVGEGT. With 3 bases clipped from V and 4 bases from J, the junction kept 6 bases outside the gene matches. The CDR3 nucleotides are TGTGCCAGCAGTTATTTAGCGGGAGGCTTATACAATGAGCAGTTCTTC. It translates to CASSYLAGGLYNEQFF.

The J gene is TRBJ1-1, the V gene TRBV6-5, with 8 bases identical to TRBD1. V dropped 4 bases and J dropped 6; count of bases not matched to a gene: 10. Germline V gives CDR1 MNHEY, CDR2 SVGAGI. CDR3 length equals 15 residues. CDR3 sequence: CASSSQGLQGAEAFF. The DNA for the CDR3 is TGTGCCAGCAGTTCGCAGGGGCTACAGGGGGCTGAAGCTTTCTTT.

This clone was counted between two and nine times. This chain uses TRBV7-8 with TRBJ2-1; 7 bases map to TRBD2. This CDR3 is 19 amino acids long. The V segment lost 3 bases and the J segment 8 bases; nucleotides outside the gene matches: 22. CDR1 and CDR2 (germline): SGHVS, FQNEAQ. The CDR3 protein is CASSFASGPTHWLRDEQFF. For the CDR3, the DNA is TGTGCCAGCAGCTTCGCTAGCGGACCCACTCATTGGCTTAGGGATGAGCAGTTCTTC.